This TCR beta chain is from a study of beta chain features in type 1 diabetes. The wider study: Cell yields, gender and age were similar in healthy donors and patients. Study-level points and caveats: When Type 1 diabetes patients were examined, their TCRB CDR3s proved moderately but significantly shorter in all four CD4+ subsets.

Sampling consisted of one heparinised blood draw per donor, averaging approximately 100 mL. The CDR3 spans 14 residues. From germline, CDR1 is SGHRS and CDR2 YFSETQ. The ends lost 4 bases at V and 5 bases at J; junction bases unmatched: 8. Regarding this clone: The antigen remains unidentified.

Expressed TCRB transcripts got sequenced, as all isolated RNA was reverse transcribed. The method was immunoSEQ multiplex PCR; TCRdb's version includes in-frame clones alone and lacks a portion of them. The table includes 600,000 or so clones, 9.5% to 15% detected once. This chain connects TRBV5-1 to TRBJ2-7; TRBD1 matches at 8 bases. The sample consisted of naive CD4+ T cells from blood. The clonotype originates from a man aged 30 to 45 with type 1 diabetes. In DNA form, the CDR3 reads TGCGCCAGCAGCCTCCCGCTGGACAGGGACGAGCAGTACTTC. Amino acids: CASSLPLDRDEQYF.